This TCR beta chain appears in the sequencing data of a study of shared clonotypes between healthy human individuals. Study context: Each donor's CD4 naive and CD4 memory cells filled three plates apiece, CD8 naive two, and CD8 memory one.

V lost 4 bases and J lost 0; bases outside the gene matches: 7. Germline lookup yields CDR1 SGHTA and CDR2 FQGNSA. This CDR3 contains 17 residues. Naive CD8 cells comprised CD45RO-negative, CCR7-positively selected cells, excluding terminally differentiated effector memory CD45RA+ cells. The assay used deep level. Clones were sequenced by immunoSEQ multiplex PCR, and TCRdb holds only the in-frame ones, with some missing. The table records around 2,000,000 clones, about 94% of them present only once. The V and J genes are TRBV7-2 and TRBJ1-5; 9 positions match TRBD1. The sequenced sample consisted of naive CD8+ T cells sorted from blood. The receptor was isolated from a man aged 18 to 30 in good health. The CDR3 DNA reads as TGTGCCAGCAGCTCCCCGGGACAGGGATATAGCAATCAGCCCCAGCATTTT. As protein: CASSSPGQGYSNQPQHF.